Listed below are T cell receptor beta chains from one sample, sequenced in a study of regulatory T cells in long-lasting Graves disease. TCRdb passed the multiplex PCR reads through MiXCR, listing each CDR3 protein once. The sample includes about 400,000 distinct CDR3 sequences, roughly 16% of them seen just once. These same records also appear under a second study, on T cells in Graves' hyperthyroidism and ophthalmopathy.

Sequenced here: peripheral blood mononuclear cells (PBMCs), sampled at new diagnosis, from a patient treated with antithyroid drugs. These receptors all come from a woman aged 18-29 years with Graves disease. Both conserved end residues are part of each CDR3. The D gene is left open where the match is weak. Expanded clones get a size class; other rows say once, few or many, or leave the size out.

>many|TRBV2|TRBJ1-3|.
TGTGCCAGCAGTGAAGCCCCACCCGACAGCTCTGGAAACACCATATATTTT
CASSEAPPDSSGNTIYF
>few|TRBV5-1|TRBJ2-1|TRBD1
TGTGCCAGCAGCGCCACAGGACAGGGATACAATGAGCAGTTCTTC
CASSATGQGYNEQFF
>many|TRBV11-2|TRBJ2-2|TRBD1
TGTGCCAGCAGCTTGACAGGGGGCACCGGGGAGCTGTTTTTT
CASSLTGGTGELFF
>many|TRBV10-3|TRBJ2-3|.
TGTGCCATCAGTGCTACGACGGGGGCGCAGGATACGCAGTATTTT
CAISATTGAQDTQYF
>few|TRBV7-2|TRBJ1-3|.
TGTGCCAGCAGCTTAGCGGGCAGTTCCTCTGGAAACACCATATATTTT
CASSLAGSSSGNTIYF
>many|TRBV11-3|TRBJ2-3|TRBD2
TGTGCCAGCAGCTTAGACTCGAGCGGGGGCACAGATACGCAGTATTTT
CASSLDSSGGTDTQYF
>.|TRBV7-2|TRBJ1-6|TRBD1
TGTGCCAGCAGCTCGGACAGACAGGGGAATTCACCCCTCCACTTT
CASSSDRQGNSPLHF
>many|TRBV28|TRBJ2-4|.
TGTGCCAGCACTCGGACACGGCTTGGCGGGGCCAAAAACATTCAGTACTTC
CASTRTRLGGAKNIQYF
>many|TRBV6-1|TRBJ2-7|.
TGTGCCAGCAGGAACCAGGGGTTGGAAGAGCAGTACTTC
CASRNQGLEEQYF
>many|TRBV20-1|TRBJ2-7|.
TGCAGTGCTAGACTGCGTGGTTTTGGGTCCTACGAGCAGTACTTC
CSARLRGFGSYEQYF
>few|TRBV20-1|TRBJ2-7|.
TGCAGTGCTAGTTCCGACGAGCAGTACTTC
CSASSDEQYF
>few|TRBV6-1|TRBJ1-1|TRBD1
TGTGCCAGCGGCCTGCCCCGTCGGGACAGAGAAGCTTTCTTT
CASGLPRRDREAFF
>few|TRBV5-1|TRBJ2-2|.
TGCGCCAGCAGCTTGGAGCGGGTTGGCACCGGGGAGCTGTTTTTT
CASSLERVGTGELFF
>many|TRBV4-1|TRBJ2-5|.
TGCGCCAGCAGCCAAGACTCCACGCTAGAGACCCAGTACTTC
CASSQDSTLETQYF
>few|TRBV29-1|TRBJ2-7|TRBD1
TGCAGCGTTGTACCGGGACAGGGGGCCTCCTACGAGCAGTACTTC
CSVVPGQGASYEQYF
>.|TRBV4-1|TRBJ1-2|TRBD1
TGCGCCGGCAGGGACAGTAACTATGGCTACACCTTC
CAGRDSNYGYTF